The 23 T cell receptor beta chains presented below share a single source sample, sequenced in a study of blood T cell repertoires in COVID-19. Sequencing was performed with immunoSEQ multiplex PCR; in TCRdb, only in-frame clones are kept and a portion is missing. The sample carries almost 200,000 clones, 70% to 80% recorded once. Sequencing used peripheral blood. These receptors came from a middle-aged woman with COVID-19, enrolled during active disease.

The chain carries TRBV4-1 and TRBJ2-6; D gene ambiguous. V lost 3 bases, J lost 0 bases, and 9 bases lay in between. The CDR3 consists of 16 residues. Per the germline V gene, CDR1 is MGHRA and CDR2 is YSYEKL. CDR3 sequence (DNA): TGCGCCAGCAGCCAGTCTCTTCTCTCTGGGGCCAACGTCCTGACTTTC. Its protein is CASSQSLLSGANVLTF.

V is TRBV4-1 and J is TRBJ2-7; TRBD2 aligns across 14 bases. V dropped 1 base and J dropped 0; count of bases not matched to a gene: 11. The germline gives CDR1 MGHRA, CDR2 YSYEKL. This CDR3 comprises 20 residues. The CDR3 sequence: CASSQGPGLAGGASSYEQYF. In DNA form, the CDR3 reads TGCGCCAGCAGCCAAGGACCAGGACTAGCGGGGGGCGCGAGCTCCTACGAGCAGTACTTC.

V usage is TRBV12-3 or TRBV12-4 and J usage is TRBJ2-7, with a weak D call TRBD2 (6 bases). V was shortened by 9 bases and J by 4 bases, with 16 bases between the two germline ends. CDR3 length equals 13 residues. The CDR3, as DNA: TGTGCCAGTGCCTATCAGGGAGGTTACGAGCAGTACTTC. Its translation: CASAYQGGYEQYF.

This chain connects TRBV3-1 (or the pseudogene TRBV3-2) to TRBJ1-5; TRBD1 is a possible D gene (5 bases). The CDR3 spans 17 residues. Germline CDR1 is LGHDT and CDR2 is YNNKEL (reference sequence). Trimming left V 1 base short and J 4 bases short, with 17 bases between. The chain's CDR3 is CASSQGQGVMANQPQHF. The CDR3 nucleotides read TGTGCCAGCAGCCAAGGGCAGGGTGTAATGGCAAATCAGCCCCAGCATTTT.

The chain recombines TRBV4-2 with TRBJ2-7; 10 nucleotides match TRBD2. Germline CDR1 and CDR2: LGHNA and YNFKEQ. The V gene end was trimmed by 0 bases and the J gene end by 6 bases; junction bases not matched to a gene: 5. This CDR3 has 15 amino acids. The CDR3 loop reads CASSQDPAGGGEQYF. DNA for the CDR3: TGTGCCAGCAGCCAAGATCCAGCGGGGGGGGGCGAGCAGTACTTC.

Only a few counts were recorded for this clone. V is TRBV5-1 and J is TRBJ1-2, with D unresolved. Germline V gives CDR1 SGHRS, CDR2 YFSETQ. Trimming took 4 bases from V and 2 from J, leaving 12 bases between them. The CDR3 spans 14 residues. CDR3 sequence (DNA): TGCGCCAGCAGCGCCCAACTAGAAAACTATGGCTACACCTTC. This translates into CASSAQLENYGYTF.

This clone was counted a few times. The CDR3 reads CATSAGASEQFF. Here the CDR3 DNA reads TGTGCCACCAGTGCAGGGGCTAGCGAGCAGTTCTTC. V usage is TRBV24-1 and J usage is TRBJ2-1, with D possibly matching TRBD1 (6 bases). The CDR3 sequence is 12 residues long. The V end was cut by 5 bases, the J end by 10 bases, with 11 bases between. Germline lookup yields CDR1 KGHDR and CDR2 SFDVKD.

The V and J genes are TRBV5-4 and TRBJ2-2, with TRBD2 matching 7 bases. CDR1 and CDR2 (germline): SGHNT, YYREEE (reference sequence). CDR3 length equals 17 residues. V gave up 1 base and J gave up 1 base; unmatched junction bases: 7. Here the CDR3 reads CASSLSVKRGNTGELFF. As DNA, the CDR3 is TGTGCCAGCAGCTTGTCTGTTAAGCGGGGGAACACCGGGGAGCTGTTTTTT.

V gene TRBV5-1 combines with J gene TRBJ1-6; no reliable D call. CDR1 and CDR2 from the germline V gene are SGHRS and YFSETQ. Trimming cost V 5 bases and J 6 bases, with 15 bases left between them. This CDR3 spans 15 amino acids. This chain's CDR3 is CASSSSEGGNSPLHF. CDR3 bases: TGCGCCAGCAGTTCTAGCGAGGGCGGTAATTCACCCCTCCACTTT.

V gene TRBV10-2 combines with J gene TRBJ2-7, with a weak D call TRBD1 (5 bases). This CDR3 is built from 15 residues. The germline V gene has CDR1 WSHSY and CDR2 SAAADI. V gave up 2 bases and J gave up 1 base, with 12 bases separating them. The CDR3 loop reads CASSEDRSRSYEQYF. The DNA for the CDR3 is TGCGCCAGCAGTGAGGACAGAAGCCGGTCCTACGAGCAGTACTTC.

This clone was counted only a few times. The chain joins TRBV10-3 to TRBJ1-4, with TRBD1 matching 7 bases. V was clipped by 2 bases and J by 7 bases; unmatched bases: 10. CDR3 length: 16 residues. CDR1 is ENHRY, CDR2 SYGVKD, per germline. The CDR3 region has the DNA TGTGCCATCAGTGAGCCATCCGGGACAGAGGGTGAAAAACTGTTTTTT. Residues: CAISEPSGTEGEKLFF.

The chain combines TRBV10-1 with TRBJ2-3; D is perhaps TRBD1 (6 bases). Germline lookup yields CDR1 WNHNN and CDR2 SYGVQD (reference sequence). The CDR3 runs 18 residues. V lost 4 bases, J lost 4 bases, and 24 bases lay in between. CDR3 protein: CASSGTWAGTRAPDTQYF. For the CDR3, the DNA is TGCGCCAGCAGTGGCACCTGGGCCGGGACACGGGCCCCAGATACGCAGTATTTT.

The J gene is TRBJ1-4, the V gene TRBV5-6; 7 bases map to TRBD1. This CDR3 spans 15 amino acids. V dropped 0 bases and J dropped 7; count of bases not matched to a gene: 6. CDR1 is SGHDT and CDR2 is YYEEEE in the germline V gene. The CDR3 loop reads CASSLEQGRIEKLFF. The CDR3 nucleotides are TGTGCCAGCAGCTTGGAACAGGGGAGAATTGAAAAACTGTTTTTT.

CDR3 nucleotide sequence: TGTGCCAGCAGCTTATCTCCCAATCAGCCCCAGCATTTT. Protein: CASSLSPNQPQHF. The chain joins TRBV7-3 to TRBJ1-5; the D is unclear. Deletions cut 2 bases from V and 3 bases from J, with 5 bases between. The germline gives CDR1 SGHTA, CDR2 FQGTGA. This CDR3 spans 13 amino acids.

V gene TRBV6-2 or TRBV6-3 combines with J gene TRBJ1-1, with 7 bases aligning to TRBD1. The CDR3 runs to 14 residues. Germline CDR1 reads MNHEY; CDR2 reads SVGEGT. The J segment lost 8 bases and the V segment lost 5 bases, leaving 11 bases of the junction unmatched. The CDR3, as DNA: TGTGCCAGCAGTGTGACAGGGCGAATTGGCGAAGCTTTCTTT. It yields the protein CASSVTGRIGEAFF.

This CDR3 reads CASSQDLSEQPQHF. In nucleotides, the CDR3 is TGTGCCAGCAGCCAAGATCTTTCGGAGCAGCCCCAGCATTTT. The genes are TRBV3-1 (or the pseudogene TRBV3-2) and TRBJ1-5, with D uncertain. This CDR3 comprises 14 residues. Germline V gene data show CDR1 as LGHDT and CDR2 as YNNKEL (reference sequence). V shed 0 bases and J shed 7 bases, with 10 bases lying between them.

This rearrangement joins TRBV30 to TRBJ2-2; tentatively, D is TRBD1 (6 bases). The V gene lost 2 bases and the J gene lost 5 bases, with 15 bases spanning the gap. The CDR3 spans 15 residues. Germline CDR1 and CDR2: GTSNPN and SVGIG (reference sequence). The CDR3 is CAWSNKNRVTGELFF. The CDR3 DNA is TGTGCCTGGAGTAACAAGAACAGGGTAACCGGGGAGCTGTTTTTT.

The chain employs TRBV18 and TRBJ2-3; 8 bases line up with TRBD2. Germline V gives CDR1 KGHSH, CDR2 LQKENI. The CDR3 is made up of 15 amino acids. The V segment lost 8 bases and the J segment 2 bases; nucleotides outside the gene matches: 9. The CDR3 reads CASKVGAGATDTQYF. The CDR3 DNA follows: TGTGCCAGCAAAGTTGGAGCGGGAGCCACAGATACGCAGTATTTT.

The V and J genes are TRBV4-1 and TRBJ2-5, with 11 bases that match TRBD1. The germline CDR1 and CDR2 sequences are MGHRA and YSYEKL. The J segment lost 3 bases and the V segment lost 4 bases, leaving 7 bases of the junction unmatched. CDR3 length: 16 amino acids. CDR3 in DNA: TGCGCCAGCAGCCCCGGGACAGGGGGAAAAAAAGAGACCCAGTACTTC. As protein: CASSPGTGGKKETQYF.

In this sample, this clone turned up a few times. This chain links TRBV30 with TRBJ1-2; D possibly corresponds to TRBD1 (5 bases). With 2 bases removed from V and 8 bases from J, the gap between germline ends came to 18 bases. Germline CDR1 GTSNPN, CDR2 SVGIG (reference sequence). CDR3 size: 14 residues. This chain's CDR3 is CAWSSLDRSYGYTF. CDR3 nucleotides: TGTGCCTGGAGTTCCCTAGACAGAAGTTACGGCTACACCTTC.

The CDR3 coding sequence is TGTGCCAGCAGCCGGACTAGCGGGGGAGGGGTTAACACCGGGGAGCTGTTTTTT. Its translation: CASSRTSGGGVNTGELFF. J is TRBJ2-2 and V is TRBV11-2; 13 bases align to TRBD2. From germline, CDR1 is SGHAT and CDR2 FQNNGV. The CDR3 is 18 amino acids. V gave up 5 bases and J gave up 2 bases; unmatched junction bases: 8.

A few counts support this clone. The chain is built from TRBV18 and TRBJ2-7; no clear D. Germline loops: CDR1 KGHSH, CDR2 LQKENI. The CDR3 consists of 13 residues. Trimming removed 2 bases at V and 4 bases at J, with 9 bases between. The CDR3: CASSPTGGYEQYF. The CDR3 DNA follows: TGTGCCAGCTCACCAACGGGTGGGTACGAGCAGTACTTC.

The chain uses TRBV4-1 and TRBJ2-5; D gene uncertain. V was cut by 0 bases and J by 5 bases, with 16 bases left in between. CDR3 length equals 16 residues. Germline values: CDR1 MGHRA, CDR2 YSYEKL. The CDR3 DNA reads TGCGCCAGCAGCCAAGAACGCGGCCAGTTCGGGGAGACCCAGTACTTC. This codes for CASSQERGQFGETQYF.